This T cell receptor beta chain was captured in a study of T cell clones after liver transplantation. Assay used: immunoSEQ multiplex PCR; TCRdb lists only in-frame clones, some missing. Found here are some 34,000 clones, approximately 96% of them singletons; the top ten hold approximately 26%. CDR1 is MNHEY, CDR2 SMNVEV, per germline (reference sequence). The CDR3 totals 15 residues. V lost 6 bases to trimming and J lost 4 bases; unmatched junction nucleotides: 7. The gene calls are TRBV27 and TRBJ2-7, with 12 positions matching TRBD1. The specimen comprised CD8+ T cells from blood, sampled 12 months after liver transplant. This TCR derives from a human patient who received a liver transplant. The graft donor may have contributed some T cells. Here the CDR3 DNA reads TGTGCCAGCAGCATAGGGACAGGGGGCGTTTACGAGCAGTACTTC. Amino acid sequence: CASSIGTGGVYEQYF.